The rows below give T cell receptor beta chains drawn from one sample of a study of cytomegalovirus exposure and HLA in healthy donors. Here immunoSEQ multiplex PCR was the method, and the copy in TCRdb shows in-frame clones only, minus some. Among 85,000 to 100,000 clones listed, roughly two thirds were seen once. The specimen sequenced was PBMCs. Source of these receptors: a human donor in good health. Each CDR3 is given with its conserved first and last residue. The order of the fields is J gene, V gene, clone size, D gene, CDR3 DNA, CDR3 protein. A D gene is named only where the DNA matches it firmly. Clone size, where shown, is once, few, many, or a class for clones that have expanded.

j_gene: TRBJ2-7; v_gene: TRBV5-1; abundance: NA; d_gene: TRBD1; CDR3nt: TGCGCCAGCAGCTTTGAATTACCGGGACAGCGGTACTTC; CDR3aa: CASSFELPGQRYF
j_gene: TRBJ1-1; v_gene: TRBV6-5; abundance: few; d_gene: NA; CDR3nt: TGTGCCAGCAGCACCCGAGGGAACATGAACACTGAAGCTTTCTTT; CDR3aa: CASSTRGNMNTEAFF
j_gene: TRBJ1-2; v_gene: TRBV19; abundance: NA; d_gene: NA; CDR3nt: TGTGCCAGTAGTATGACAGTGAACTATGGCTACACCTTC; CDR3aa: CASSMTVNYGYTF
j_gene: TRBJ1-1; v_gene: TRBV19; abundance: once; d_gene: NA; CDR3nt: TGTGCCAGTAGTATAGGATCGGACACTGAAGCTTTCTTT; CDR3aa: CASSIGSDTEAFF
j_gene: TRBJ2-7; v_gene: TRBV5-6; abundance: few; d_gene: NA; CDR3nt: TGTGCCAGCAGCTCCCGAACAGGGTTGAGCTCCTACGAGCAGTACTTC; CDR3aa: CASSSRTGLSSYEQYF
j_gene: TRBJ2-2; v_gene: TRBV5-8; abundance: few; d_gene: TRBD2; CDR3nt: TGTGCCAGCAGCCGAGGACTAGCGGCGAACACCGGGGAGCTGTTTTTT; CDR3aa: CASSRGLAANTGELFF
j_gene: TRBJ1-2; v_gene: TRBV5-4; abundance: NA; d_gene: TRBD1; CDR3nt: TGTGCCAGCAGCTTGGTGCAGGGGGCTGGTGGCTACACCTTC; CDR3aa: CASSLVQGAGGYTF
j_gene: TRBJ2-3; v_gene: TRBV4-2; abundance: few; d_gene: TRBD1; CDR3nt: TGTGCCAGCAGCCAGACGGACAGGGGGCTGGATACGCAGTATTTT; CDR3aa: CASSQTDRGLDTQYF
j_gene: TRBJ2-1; v_gene: TRBV5-1; abundance: NA; d_gene: NA; CDR3nt: TGCGCCAGCAGCTTGGGGCCAGGGGCTAATGAGCAGTTCTTC; CDR3aa: CASSLGPGANEQFF
j_gene: TRBJ2-1; v_gene: TRBV7-3; abundance: NA; d_gene: TRBD2; CDR3nt: TGTGCCAGCAGCCTTGGACTAGCGGGGGGTAATGAGCAGTTCTTC; CDR3aa: CASSLGLAGGNEQFF
j_gene: TRBJ2-1; v_gene: TRBV15; abundance: NA; d_gene: TRBD1; CDR3nt: TGTGCCACTATCGACAGGGGGCGCCCAGATGAGCAGTTCTTC; CDR3aa: CATIDRGRPDEQFF
j_gene: TRBJ1-1; v_gene: TRBV21-1; abundance: NA; d_gene: NA; CDR3nt: TGTGCCAGCAGCAAAGTGCAGGGACTGATGAACACTGAAGCTTTCTTT; CDR3aa: CASSKVQGLMNTEAFF
j_gene: TRBJ1-5; v_gene: TRBV19; abundance: NA; d_gene: TRBD1; CDR3nt: TGTGCCAGTAGTATCGCAGGGGGCGTGAATCAGCCCCAGCATTTT; CDR3aa: CASSIAGGVNQPQHF
j_gene: TRBJ2-3; v_gene: TRBV2; abundance: NA; d_gene: NA; CDR3nt: TGTGCCAGCAGTGTACAGGGTGGGAACACAGATACGCAGTATTTT; CDR3aa: CASSVQGGNTDTQYF
j_gene: TRBJ1-6; v_gene: TRBV27; abundance: NA; d_gene: NA; CDR3nt: TGTGCCAGCAGGGTACAGGGCTATAATTCACCCCTCCACTTT; CDR3aa: CASRVQGYNSPLHF
j_gene: TRBJ2-7; v_gene: TRBV6-5; abundance: NA; d_gene: NA; CDR3nt: TGTGCCAGCAGTTCCGGTGGGGAAGGGGCCTACGAGCAGTACTTC; CDR3aa: CASSSGGEGAYEQYF
j_gene: TRBJ1-2; v_gene: TRBV7-8; abundance: NA; d_gene: TRBD1; CDR3nt: TGTGCCAGCAGCCTTGGGACAGGGGACCCCTCTAACTATGGCTACACCTTC; CDR3aa: CASSLGTGDPSNYGYTF
j_gene: TRBJ2-3; v_gene: TRBV7-3; abundance: NA; d_gene: NA; CDR3nt: TGTGCCAGCAGCCCCGACATCTCTGGCACAGATACGCAGTATTTT; CDR3aa: CASSPDISGTDTQYF
j_gene: TRBJ1-1; v_gene: TRBV18; abundance: few; d_gene: TRBD1; CDR3nt: TGTGCCAGCTCACAGGGGGCTGGGAACACTGAAGCTTTCTTT; CDR3aa: CASSQGAGNTEAFF
j_gene: TRBJ2-1; v_gene: TRBV29-1; abundance: NA; d_gene: NA; CDR3nt: TGCAGCGTTGCGAGGGGGGGTGTTGACAATGAGCAGTTCTTC; CDR3aa: CSVARGGVDNEQFF
j_gene: TRBJ2-5; v_gene: TRBV6-5; abundance: NA; d_gene: TRBD1; CDR3nt: TGTGCCAGCAGCCTCGCGGGACAGGGGCGAGAGACCCAGTACTTC; CDR3aa: CASSLAGQGRETQYF
j_gene: TRBJ1-2; v_gene: TRBV19; abundance: NA; d_gene: TRBD1; CDR3nt: TGTGCCAGTACGACAGGGGACTATGGCTACACCTTC; CDR3aa: CASTTGDYGYTF